This TCR beta chain was obtained from a study of cytomegalovirus exposure and HLA in healthy donors. On the study more broadly: Ancestry clustering placed more than 65% of some 400 genotyped donors in the Caucasian-associated cluster.

Overall study results and limits: About 87% or about 30% of the time was how often most TCR beta V segments were productive, according to an earlier analysis. Most subjects' HLA-A and HLA-B alleles were reportedly predicted from TCR beta sequences. Cytomegalovirus-associated status was assigned to approximately 160 TCR beta chains.

Use of 60 Vbeta and 13 Jbeta primers characterized the PCR. Assay: immunoSEQ multiplex PCR; the TCRdb copy retains only in-frame clones and omits some. The sample has 200,000 to 250,000 clones; around 80% are singletons. The CDR3 totals 12 residues. The germline V gene encodes CDR1 SGHDT and CDR2 YYEEEE. V lost 4 bases and J lost 9, with 13 bases in between. Comments on this clone: Its antigen is as yet unknown.

This chain joins TRBV5-6 and TRBJ2-5; the D gene is possibly TRBD2 (5 bases). Sequenced: PBMCs. The source is a man between 18 and 35 years old in good health and CMV-seronegative. CDR3 bases: TGTGCCAGCAGCCTGACCTCGAGGGCCCAGTACTTC. Translating it yields CASSLTSRAQYF.